A single sample is the source of the 18 T cell receptor beta chains below, sequenced in a study of memory CD4+ T cells and cytomegalovirus serostatus. Single viable CD3+CD4+CD8-CD45RO+ cells were sorted as the memory CD4+ T cells. Produced via immunoSEQ multiplex PCR; TCRdb's table is partial and in-frame only. The sample lists 48,000 or so clones; over 75% were seen once. The sample consisted of memory CD4+ T cells from blood. These receptors were collected from an adult in good health and CMV-seronegative.

J is TRBJ1-2 and V is TRBV28; D is perhaps TRBD1 (5 bases). CDR1 MDHEN and CDR2 SYDVKM come from the germline V gene. The CDR3 loop spans 15 amino acids. The V and J ends lost 6 bases and 0 bases respectively, with 14 bases between them. This CDR3 reads CASRTGTPANYGYTF. DNA of the CDR3: TGTGCCAGCAGAACCGGGACCCCAGCTAACTATGGCTACACCTTC.

The genes are TRBV30 and TRBJ1-1, with D unclear. This CDR3 contains 12 residues. Trimming removed 4 bases at V and 6 bases at J, with 12 bases between. Per germline, CDR1 GTSNPN and CDR2 SVGIG (reference sequence). Here the CDR3 DNA reads TGTGCCTGGACAGGAGTAAGCTCTGAAGCTTTCTTT. It encodes CAWTGVSSEAFF.

This rearrangement joins TRBV25-1 to TRBJ1-5; no definite D call. The CDR3 has 12 amino acids. From germline, CDR1 is MGHDK and CDR2 SYGVNS. V dropped 1 base and J dropped 7 bases, with 5 bases sitting between them. CDR3 region: CASSELGQPQHF. For the CDR3, the DNA is TGTGCCAGCAGTGAATTAGGACAGCCCCAGCATTTT.

J is TRBJ2-1 and V is TRBV28; no clear D. Trimming removed 6 bases from V and 8 bases from J, with 20 bases in between. Per the germline V gene, CDR1 is MDHEN and CDR2 is SYDVKM. The CDR3 covers 15 residues. The chain's CDR3 is CASRPPGSREHEQFF. As DNA, the CDR3 is TGTGCCAGCAGACCTCCGGGTAGCCGAGAACATGAGCAGTTCTTC.

V gene TRBV30 combines with J gene TRBJ1-2, with D uncertain. The CDR3 is 12 amino acids. Germline CDR1 reads GTSNPN; CDR2 reads SVGIG (reference sequence). The V gene lost 4 bases and the J gene lost 0 bases, with 6 bases spanning the gap. This CDR3 reads CAWTASNYGYTF. The CDR3 DNA sequence: TGTGCCTGGACAGCTTCTAACTATGGCTACACCTTC. Complete variable domain (other parts from reference TRBV30 and TRBJ1-2): SQTIHQWPATLVQPVGSPLSLECTVEGTSNPNLYWYRQAAGRGLQLLFYSVGIGQISSEVPQNLSASRPQDRQFILSSKKLLLSDSGFYLCAWTASNYGYTFGSGTRLTVV.

This clone was seen a handful of times. The rearrangement uses TRBV2 and TRBJ1-4, with D unresolved. The CDR3 consists of 14 residues. Germline V gives CDR1 SNHLY, CDR2 FYNNEI. Deletions cut 6 bases from V and 3 bases from J, with 11 bases between. CDR3 nucleotides: TGTGCCAGCAGCGAAAGGGTATCTAATGAAAAACTGTTTTTT. It yields the protein CASSERVSNEKLFF. Complete variable domain (other parts from reference TRBV2 and TRBJ1-4): EPEVTQTPSHQVTQMGQEVILRCVPISNHLYFYWYRQILGQKVEFLVSFYNNEISEKSEIFDDQFSVERPDGSNFTLKIRSTKLEDSAMYFCASSERVSNEKLFFGSGTQLSVL.

CDR3 sequence reads: CASSSGQGNQPQHF. The CDR3 bases are TGTGCCAGCAGCTCGGGACAGGGGAATCAGCCCCAGCATTTT. This chain links TRBV7-9 with TRBJ1-5, with 10 positions matching TRBD1. Germline V gene data show CDR1 as SEHNR and CDR2 as FQNEAQ (reference sequence). CDR3 length equals 14 residues. V lost 4 bases to trimming and J lost 4 bases; unmatched junction nucleotides: 1.

The chain employs TRBV19 and TRBJ2-5; 8 nucleotides match TRBD2. Germline V CDR1 and CDR2: LNHDA, SQIVND (reference sequence). The CDR3 sequence is 18 residues long. Trimming cost V 4 bases and J 1 base; bases outside gene matches: 14. CDR3 sequence reads: CASSRAHSSGPSQETQYF. CDR3 coding DNA: TGTGCCAGTAGTAGAGCCCACTCTAGCGGGCCTTCCCAAGAGACCCAGTACTTC.

The chain is built from TRBV7-2 and TRBJ2-3, with D perhaps assigned TRBD1 or TRBD2 (5 bases each). CDR1 is SGHTA and CDR2 is FQGNSA in the germline V gene. The CDR3 sequence is 13 residues long. Trimming cost V 4 bases and J 4 bases, with 9 bases left between them. The CDR3: CASSWGPSDTQYF. Here the CDR3 DNA reads TGTGCCAGCAGCTGGGGACCGTCAGATACGCAGTATTTT.

The table lists this clone with a few counts. This sequence joins TRBV5-5 and TRBJ2-1, with TRBD2 identical over 7 bases. The CDR3 contains 15 residues. J was trimmed by 6 bases and V by 0 bases; bases with no gene match: 6. The germline gives CDR1 SGHKS, CDR2 YYEKEE (reference sequence). As DNA, the CDR3 is TGTGCCAGCAGCTTGGGGGCTAGCGGAATCAATGAGCAGTTCTTC. Translated: CASSLGASGINEQFF.

This rearrangement joins TRBV5-1 to TRBJ2-2; perhaps TRBD2 as D (5 bases). Germline V CDR1 and CDR2: SGHRS, YFSETQ. The CDR3 spans 15 residues. V shed 0 bases and J shed 2 bases, with 8 bases lying between them. The CDR3 nucleotides are TGCGCCAGCAGCTTGGCCGGGATCAACACCGGGGAGCTGTTTTTT. Translating it yields CASSLAGINTGELFF.

This clone was seen just once. The genes are TRBV7-6 and TRBJ2-5; no clear D gene. The germline gives CDR1 SGHVS, CDR2 FNYEAQ. CDR3 length: 11 residues. With 5 bases removed from V and 2 bases from J, the gap between germline ends came to 3 bases. CDR3 nucleotide sequence: TGTGCCAGCAGCGGTCAAGAGACCCAGTACTTC. Translation gives CASSGQETQYF.

The genes are TRBV6-6 and TRBJ1-1, with D possibly matching TRBD1 (5 bases). This CDR3 comprises 12 residues. Per germline, CDR1 MNHNY and CDR2 SVGAGI (reference sequence). The V end lost 6 bases, the J end lost 5 bases, and 10 bases lay between the germline ends. The CDR3 is CASSRGGTEAFF. DNA for the CDR3: TGTGCCAGCAGCCGTGGGGGAACTGAAGCTTTCTTT.

This chain uses TRBV5-4 with TRBJ2-3; weak D call: TRBD1 (6 bases). V lost 4 bases, J lost 2 bases, and 11 bases lay in between. This CDR3 spans 14 amino acids. Looked up from germline, CDR1 is SGHNT and CDR2 is YYREEE (reference sequence). CDR3 region: CASSTRGSTDTQYF. In nucleotides, the CDR3 is TGTGCCAGCAGCACCAGGGGCTCCACAGATACGCAGTATTTT.

This clone has a handful of counts. The rearrangement joins TRBV2 to TRBJ1-1; D perhaps matches TRBD1 (5 bases). The germline V gene has CDR1 SNHLY and CDR2 FYNNEI. This CDR3 is built from 14 residues. Deletions cut 1 base from V and 4 bases from J, with 10 bases between. The CDR3 region is CASSEGGGSTEAFF. In nucleotides, the CDR3 is TGTGCCAGCAGTGAAGGGGGCGGGAGCACTGAAGCTTTCTTT.

The chain recombines TRBV6-1 with TRBJ2-1, with 13 bases identical to TRBD2. Germline V gene data show CDR1 as MNHNS and CDR2 as SASEGT. The CDR3 consists of 15 residues. V trimming: 6 bases; J trimming: 5 bases; junction bases outside the gene matches: 4. CDR3 residues: CASRGGTSGDNEQFF. The DNA of the CDR3 is TGTGCCAGCAGGGGGGGGACTAGCGGGGACAATGAGCAGTTCTTC.

This clone came up a few times. V gene TRBV30 combines with J gene TRBJ1-1, with D unclear. There are 12 residues in the CDR3. The germline V and J ends were trimmed by 3 bases and 3 bases, with 8 bases remaining between them. CDR1 and CDR2 from the germline V gene are GTSNPN and SVGIG (reference sequence). In DNA, the CDR3 is TGTGCCTGGAGGCAGGCCTACACTGAAGCTTTCTTT. Protein: CAWRQAYTEAFF.

The rearrangement links TRBV20-1 to TRBJ2-5; D gene unclear. Germline V gene sequence: CDR1 DFQATT, CDR2 SNEGSKA (reference sequence). V lost 4 bases and J lost 5, with 5 bases in between. The CDR3 has 10 residues. The CDR3 nucleotides are TGCAGTGCTATTTCGGAGACCCAGTACTTC. As protein: CSAISETQYF.